The 24 T cell receptor beta chains in this list originate from one sample, sequenced in a study of early T cells in non-severe SARS-CoV-2 infection. A single record per CDR3 protein comes from TCRdb applying MiXCR to the 5' RACE reads. The sample holds 55,000 or so distinct CDR3 sequences, under 8.5% seen once. Sequenced here: whole blood, sampled at baseline. All receptors come from an adult who was a healthcare worker with PCR-confirmed SARS-CoV-2 infection or an uninfected control (not recorded which).

This clonotype was found a few times. This chain uses TRBV7-9 with TRBJ1-5, with 10 bases identical to TRBD1. Trimming took 5 bases from V and 7 from J; bases not matched to a gene: 8. The germline V gene has CDR1 SEHNR and CDR2 FQNEAQ (reference sequence). The CDR3 totals 15 residues. CDR3 DNA sequence: TGTGCCAGCAGCCGAGGGACAGGGGCAGGACAGCCCCAGCATTTT. Its translation is CASSRGTGAGQPQHF.

This clonotype was found many times. The chain carries TRBV4-2 and TRBJ1-1, with D possibly TRBD1 on 5 matching bases. Germline values: CDR1 LGHNA, CDR2 YNFKEQ. The CDR3 is 15 amino acids. Trimming took off 1 base at V and 0 bases at J, with 9 bases between the two ends. CDR3 bases: TGTGCCAGCAGCCAAGGGGGGGGAATGAACACTGAAGCTTTCTTT. Its protein is CASSQGGGMNTEAFF.

In this sample, this clonotype turned up many times. The rearrangement links TRBV6-6 to TRBJ1-1; a possible D gene is TRBD1 (5 bases). V gave up 0 bases and J gave up 7 bases, with 15 bases separating them. The germline CDR1 and CDR2 sequences are MNHNY and SVGAGI (reference sequence). CDR3 size: 15 residues. The CDR3 DNA is TGTGCCAGCAGTTACTCTTACGGGGCCAACTATGAAGCTTTCTTT. Protein sequence: CASSYSYGANYEAFF.

J is TRBJ2-7 and V is TRBV20-1; either TRBD1 or TRBD2 may supply D (6 bases each). V was shortened by 5 bases and J by 6 bases, with 14 bases between the two germline ends. The germline CDR1 and CDR2 sequences are DFQATT and SNEGSKA (reference sequence). The CDR3 runs to 12 residues. The CDR3 reads CSARPGGTEQYF. In nucleotides, the CDR3 is TGCAGTGCTCGGCCCGGGGGCACCGAGCAGTACTTC.

This clonotype was counted only a few times. The CDR3 coding sequence is TGTGCCAGCAGTTGGGACAGAACCACTAATCGTGCCCAGCATTTT. Translation: CASSWDRTTNRAQHF. V and J are TRBV2 and TRBJ1-5; TRBD1 aligns across 7 bases. The CDR3 is made up of 15 amino acids. With V trimmed by 5 bases and J by 11 bases, 15 bases remained unmatched. Germline V CDR1 and CDR2: SNHLY, FYNNEI.

This clonotype was detected many times. The chain is built from TRBV10-3 and TRBJ2-7; the D gene is possibly TRBD2 (5 bases). Trimming removed 7 bases at V and 7 bases at J, with 20 bases between. This CDR3 region has 14 residues. Germline V gives CDR1 ENHRY, CDR2 SYGVKD. The CDR3 coding sequence is TGTGCCATCACCGAGCGGACCGGTGGCGTTGAGCAGTACTTC. Its translation: CAITERTGGVEQYF.

This clonotype was seen only a few times. The genes are TRBV28 and TRBJ2-3; TRBD2 agrees at 11 bases. Losses at the gene ends were 2 bases for V and 6 bases for J; bases not matched to a gene: 13. CDR1 and CDR2 (germline): MDHEN, SYDVKM. The CDR3 spans 18 residues. The CDR3: CASSLRRDSGGAWDTQYF. The CDR3 coding sequence is TGTGCCAGCAGTTTAAGACGGGATAGCGGGGGGGCCTGGGATACGCAGTATTTT.

This clonotype turned up a few times. The rearrangement uses TRBV21-1 and TRBJ2-3; TRBD1, the table's D call, was not compared with the DNA. TRBV21-1 is noted as a pseudogene. This CDR3 has 18 residues. The CDR3 nucleotides read TGTGCCAGCAGCAATGCCCGTCGGGGACAGGGCGACACAGATACGCAGTATTTT. This translates into CASSNARRGQGDTDTQYF.

The V gene is TRBV6-5, the J gene TRBJ2-4; 7 bases fit TRBD1. V lost 8 bases and J lost 8; bases outside the gene matches: 12. Germline V gene data show CDR1 as MNHEY and CDR2 as SVGAGI. The CDR3 runs 14 residues. The CDR3: CASSLEGAGDIQYF. DNA for the CDR3: TGTGCCAGCTCACTCGAGGGGGCTGGAGACATTCAGTACTTC.

This clonotype occurred many times. The chain couples TRBV20-1 to TRBJ2-7; D may be TRBD2 (6 bases). Between the trimmed V and J ends, which lost 6 bases and 2 bases, there was a span of 14 bases. The CDR3 extends over 13 amino acids. CDR1 is DFQATT, CDR2 SNEGSKA, per germline (reference sequence). The chain's CDR3 is CSATLTSTYEQYF. For the CDR3, the DNA is TGCAGTGCCACGCTAACTAGCACCTACGAGCAGTACTTC.

The sample holds many counts of this clonotype. V and J are TRBV29-1 and TRBJ1-1; no clear D. The length of the CDR3 is 14 residues. The germline V gene encodes CDR1 SQVTM and CDR2 ANQGSEA. V lost 6 bases to trimming and J lost 3 bases, with 17 bases between them. The CDR3 DNA is TGCAGCGTCAGAGGTGTGGGGTTGGACACTGAAGCTTTCTTT. Its translation is CSVRGVGLDTEAFF. Drawing the rest from reference TRBV29-1 and TRBJ1-1, the complete variable domain is SAVISQKPSRDICQRGTSLTIQCQVDSQVTMMFWYRQQPGQSLTLIATANQGSEATYESGFVIDKFPISRPNLTFSTLTVSNMSPEDSSIYLCSVRGVGLDTEAFFGQGTRLTVV.

The chain uses TRBV10-1 and TRBJ1-4; TRBD1 is a possible D gene (6 bases). V gave up 6 bases and J gave up 3 bases, with 26 bases separating them. The germline V gene encodes CDR1 WNHNN and CDR2 SYGVQD (reference sequence). The CDR3 length is 19 residues. The CDR3 loop reads CASSPQPVGGLSANEKLFF. CDR3 DNA sequence: TGCGCCAGCAGCCCCCAGCCTGTGGGGGGCCTTTCAGCTAATGAAAAACTGTTTTTT.

This clonotype was picked up a small number of times. The J gene is TRBJ2-1, the V gene TRBV20-1; the D is unclear. The ends were cut back, 1 base at V and 5 bases at J, with 9 bases in the middle. Germline CDR1 DFQATT, CDR2 SNEGSKA (reference sequence). This CDR3 has 13 residues. The CDR3 nucleotides are TGCAGTGCTAGAGGTCTCGTAGACAATGAGCAGTTCTTC. Encoded protein: CSARGLVDNEQFF.

This clonotype was counted only a few times. This chain connects TRBV2 to TRBJ2-1, with D perhaps being TRBD1 or TRBD2 (6 bases each). V shed 7 bases and J shed 6 bases, with 13 bases lying between them. CDR3 length equals 13 residues. Germline loops: CDR1 SNHLY, CDR2 FYNNEI. CDR3 nucleotide sequence: TGTGCCAGCACGTGGGGGGCGATCAATGAGCAGTTCTTC. Residues: CASTWGAINEQFF.

This clonotype came up many times. The V call is TRBV7-2, the J call TRBJ2-7; TRBD1 agrees at 10 bases. The length of the CDR3 is 15 residues. Unmatched junction bases numbered 8, after V lost 5 bases and J lost 4 bases. CDR1 and CDR2 (germline): SGHTA, FQGNSA. CDR3 sequence: CASSGSGQGVYEQYF. The DNA of the CDR3 is TGTGCCAGCAGCGGCTCCGGACAGGGGGTTTACGAGCAGTACTTC.

This clonotype was detected many times. The chain has TRBV7-8 and TRBJ1-5; D ambiguous. CDR3 length: 14 residues. Trimming pared 1 base from V and 7 bases from J, leaving 11 bases between. CDR1 is SGHVS, CDR2 FQNEAQ, per germline. CDR3 coding DNA: TGTGCCAGCAGCTTAGGGGGAGGGTGGCAGCCCCAGCATTTT. Encoded protein: CASSLGGGWQPQHF.

J is TRBJ2-3 and V is TRBV7-9, with no clear D. CDR3 length equals 17 residues. Germline V lookup: CDR1 SEHNR, CDR2 FQNEAQ (reference sequence). V was trimmed by 8 bases and J by 2 bases, leaving 23 bases between them. This chain's CDR3 is CASSGRHYPEATDTQYF. In DNA form, the CDR3 reads TGTGCCAGCTCAGGACGCCATTACCCGGAAGCCACAGATACGCAGTATTTT.

The table lists this clonotype with a few counts. The J gene is TRBJ2-3, the V gene TRBV28; D uncertain. Trimming stripped 7 bases from V and 4 bases from J, with 18 bases between. The CDR3 consists of 15 residues. Germline CDR1 MDHEN, CDR2 SYDVKM. The CDR3 is CASIHLDRRSDTQYF. The CDR3 DNA reads as TGTGCCAGCATCCATCTAGACCGTAGGTCAGATACGCAGTATTTT.

The V call is TRBV12-3 or TRBV12-4, the J call TRBJ2-3; D uncertain. The CDR3 length is 18 residues. Trimming cost V 6 bases and J 0 bases, with 22 bases left between them. The CDR3 nucleotides read TGTGCCAGCAGATTTTTCCCCCAGTTTCCCCGTAGCACAGATACGCAGTATTTT. Protein sequence: CASRFFPQFPRSTDTQYF.

Ten or more counts support this clonotype. The V gene is TRBV20-1, the J gene TRBJ2-2; D ambiguous. Deletions cut 0 bases from V and 4 bases from J, with 9 bases between. This CDR3 has 14 amino acids. Germline-derived CDR1 and CDR2 are DFQATT and SNEGSKA (reference sequence). The CDR3 loop is CSARDLASTGELFF. CDR3 sequence (DNA): TGCAGTGCTAGAGATCTCGCGTCCACCGGGGAGCTGTTTTTT.

This clonotype was observed a few times. J is TRBJ2-7 and V is TRBV20-1; tentatively, D is TRBD1 (8 bases). V was clipped by 3 bases and J by 2 bases, with 20 bases between them. The CDR3 is 16 amino acids. CDR1 is DFQATT and CDR2 is SNEGSKA in the germline V gene (reference sequence). CDR3 DNA: TGCAGTGCTAGGGTCACAGGGGGGGGACTAACCTACGAGCAGTACTTC. Its protein product is CSARVTGGGLTYEQYF.

The V and J genes are TRBV7-2 and TRBJ1-3; no reliable D call. Germline V lookup: CDR1 SGHTA, CDR2 FQGNSA. V gave up 1 base and J gave up 4 bases, with 14 bases separating them. The CDR3 runs 16 residues. CDR3 in amino acids: CASSLGPGGSGNTIYF. The DNA for the CDR3 is TGTGCCAGCAGCTTAGGGCCAGGAGGGTCCGGAAACACCATATATTTT.

In this sample, this clonotype turned up many times. This chain uses TRBV19 with TRBJ2-3; weak D call: TRBD2 (5 bases). Trimming removed 3 bases from V and 1 base from J, with 11 bases in between. CDR3 size: 15 residues. Germline V gene lookup returns CDR1 LNHDA and CDR2 SQIVND (reference sequence). The CDR3 loop reads CASSMRAPRTDTQYF. In DNA, the CDR3 is TGTGCCAGTAGTATGAGGGCCCCCCGCACAGATACGCAGTATTTT.

At least ten counts were recorded for this clonotype. V and J are TRBV4-2 and TRBJ2-2, with a weak D call TRBD2 (5 bases). Trimming pared 1 base from V and 2 bases from J, leaving 14 bases between. The CDR3 consists of 17 residues. Germline assignment: CDR1 LGHNA and CDR2 YNFKEQ. The CDR3 bases are TGTGCCAGCAGCCAAGTATTAGCGACGAGAAACACCGGGGAGCTGTTTTTT. Protein product: CASSQVLATRNTGELFF.